This entry lists 25 T cell receptor beta chains sequenced from one sample in a study of blood T cell repertoires in COVID-19 (dated by TCRdb to between 2020 and 2021). The library was built by means of the immunoSEQ multiplex PCR assay. Imported from immuneACCESS, the table was reduced by TCRdb to in-frame sequences with V and J called. These copies leave out some clones; in studies compared against another copy, an unresolved V gene accounts for under half, and the cause of the remainder is not known. This sample comprises roughly 96,000 clones, roughly four fifths of them detected only once. The ten biggest clones cover around 4% of the sample. Material: peripheral blood. Receptor source: a man aged 55 to 70 with acute or convalescent COVID-19.

The chain has TRBV7-2 and TRBJ2-7; D gene ambiguous. The germline V gene has CDR1 SGHTA and CDR2 FQGNSA. V was clipped by 1 base and J by 0 bases, with 13 bases between them. The CDR3 consists of 16 residues. DNA for the CDR3: TGTGCCAGCAGCTTAGGTAGTAGTTCTCCCTCCTACGAGCAGTACGTC. It specifies CASSLGSSSPSYEQYV.

This clone was recorded only once. The chain is built from TRBV7-2 and TRBJ2-3; no firm D call. The germline V and J ends were trimmed by 4 bases and 2 bases, with 7 bases remaining between them. Germline loops: CDR1 SGHTA, CDR2 FQGNSA. The CDR3 consists of 13 residues. CDR3 in amino acids: CASSSQYTDTQYF. As DNA, the CDR3 is TGTGCCAGCAGCTCACAATACACAGATACGCAGTATTTT. Based on the CDR3 plus reference TRBV7-2 and TRBJ2-3, the full variable domain is GAGVSQSPSNKVTEKGKDVELRCDPISGHTALYWYRQSLGQGLEFLIYFQGNSAPDKSGLPSDRFSAERTGGSVSTLTIQRTQQEDSAVYLCASSSQYTDTQYFGPGTRLTVL.

CDR3 in DNA: TGCGCCAGCAGCCCCGGGACAGCAGTATATAGCAATCAGCCCCAGCATTTT. Translation gives CASSPGTAVYSNQPQHF. V gene TRBV5-1 combines with J gene TRBJ1-5, with TRBD1 matching 7 bases. Germline CDR1 reads SGHRS; CDR2 reads YFSETQ. The J segment lost 0 bases and the V segment lost 4 bases, leaving 10 bases of the junction unmatched. The CDR3 covers 17 residues.

This clone was detected only once. The chain carries TRBV19 and TRBJ1-1, with 8 bases matching TRBD1. Germline V lookup: CDR1 LNHDA, CDR2 SQIVND (reference sequence). The J segment lost 4 bases and the V segment lost 5 bases, leaving 0 bases of the junction unmatched. The CDR3 is 12 residues long. The CDR3 coding sequence is TGTGCCAGTAGTCAGGGGGCCACTGAAGCTTTCTTT. Protein product: CASSQGATEAFF.

The chain couples TRBV4-1 to TRBJ2-4; D unclear. V was pared by 1 base and J by 0 bases, with 4 bases between. CDR1 is MGHRA and CDR2 is YSYEKL in the germline V gene. The length of the CDR3 is 14 residues. Here the CDR3 reads CASSQVVAKNIQYF. As DNA, the CDR3 is TGCGCCAGCAGCCAAGTAGTAGCCAAAAACATTCAGTACTTC.

The rearrangement links TRBV7-6 to TRBJ2-7; the match to TRBD1 covers 7 bases. The CDR3 has 15 residues. Germline V CDR1 and CDR2: SGHVS, FNYEAQ. The junction had 9 bases not matched to a gene; V was cut back by 0 bases and J by 7 bases. The CDR3 nucleotides are TGTGCCAGCAGCTTAGCTGACAGGGATCTGGGGGAGCAGTACTTC. Amino acids: CASSLADRDLGEQYF.

A few counts support this clone. The gene calls are TRBV27 and TRBJ1-2; no clear D. V lost 6 bases and J 4 bases, leaving 9 bases between the germline ends. Germline lookup yields CDR1 MNHEY and CDR2 SMNVEV (reference sequence). The CDR3 length is 12 residues. CDR3 loop: CASSAGPYGYTF. In DNA form, the CDR3 reads TGTGCCAGCAGCGCAGGCCCCTATGGCTACACCTTC.

This chain uses TRBV29-1 with TRBJ2-5, with 9 bases matching TRBD2. The CDR3 extends over 13 amino acids. The germline V gene has CDR1 SQVTM and CDR2 ANQGSEA. V dropped 7 bases and J dropped 4; count of bases not matched to a gene: 7. The CDR3 DNA sequence: TGCAGCGCGCGGGGGGGGTTGCGAGAGACCCAGTACTTC. The encoded protein is CSARGGLRETQYF.

The rearrangement joins TRBV3-1 (or the pseudogene TRBV3-2) to TRBJ1-4; D unclear. Germline V CDR1 and CDR2: LGHDT, YNNKEL (reference sequence). The CDR3 has 16 amino acids. Trimming left V 2 bases short and J 7 bases short, with 17 bases between. CDR3 in DNA: TGTGCCAGCAGCCAATCCCTAGCCGGGAATAGTGAAAAACTGTTTTTT. It codes for CASSQSLAGNSEKLFF.

J is TRBJ2-7 and V is TRBV6-2 or TRBV6-3, with D unclear. CDR3 size: 13 residues. Between the trimmed V and J ends, which lost 2 bases and 5 bases, there was a span of 10 bases. The germline CDR1 and CDR2 sequences are MNHEY and SVGEGT. Written as DNA, the CDR3 is TGTGCCAGCAGTTACGAGCTAGTTCACGAGCAGTACGTC. Protein product: CASSYELVHEQYV.

The chain employs TRBV18 and TRBJ1-4; 8 bases align to TRBD1. The V gene's germline CDR1 is KGHSH and CDR2 LQKENI. V trimming: 2 bases; J trimming: 8 bases; junction bases outside the gene matches: 4. CDR3 size: 14 residues. The CDR3 DNA reads as TGTGCCAGCTCACCAGGACAGGGCCAGGAAAAACTGTTTTTT. The encoded protein is CASSPGQGQEKLFF.

As concerns this clone: Other DNA sequences in this sample translate to the same CDR3. The V call is TRBV6-5, the J call TRBJ1-1; TRBD1 aligns across 7 bases. V lost 6 bases to trimming and J lost 5 bases; unmatched junction nucleotides: 3. This CDR3 contains 12 residues. Germline values: CDR1 MNHEY, CDR2 SVGAGI. CDR3 sequence reads: CASRTGVTEAFF. CDR3 DNA sequence: TGTGCCAGCAGAACAGGGGTGACTGAAGCTTTCTTT.

This sequence joins TRBV30 and TRBJ2-7, with a weak D call TRBD2 (6 bases). V was shortened by 2 bases and J by 2 bases, with 13 bases between the two germline ends. Germline CDR1 reads GTSNPN; CDR2 reads SVGIG (reference sequence). The length of the CDR3 is 14 residues. CDR3 region: CAWSPPLAPYEQYV. CDR3 coding DNA: TGTGCCTGGAGTCCCCCACTAGCACCCTACGAGCAGTACGTC.

J is TRBJ2-1 and V is TRBV7-8; 8 bases map to TRBD2. Germline loops: CDR1 SGHVS, CDR2 FQNEAQ. The CDR3 sequence is 15 residues long. The junction had 3 bases not matched to a gene; V was cut back by 2 bases and J by 3 bases. The CDR3 sequence is CASSLSSGGYNEQFF. In DNA form, the CDR3 reads TGTGCCAGCAGCTTATCCAGCGGGGGCTACAATGAGCAGTTCTTC.

The chain employs TRBV3-1 (or the pseudogene TRBV3-2) and TRBJ1-3, with 9 bases aligning to TRBD1. Looked up from germline, CDR1 is LGHDT and CDR2 is YNNKEL (reference sequence). The CDR3 is 16 amino acids. V was pared by 8 bases and J by 3 bases, with 11 bases of the junction left unmatched. CDR3 coding DNA: TGTGCCAGCGCCCCTCGACAGGGGGAAGGTGGAAACACCATATATTTT. Protein: CASAPRQGEGGNTIYF.

The genes are TRBV10-3 and TRBJ2-3; 9 nucleotides match TRBD2. This CDR3 is built from 17 residues. The V gene's germline CDR1 is ENHRY and CDR2 SYGVKD. Germline trimming cut 3 bases from V and 1 base from J; bases unmatched to any gene: 8. CDR3: CAISDYGTSRGTDTQYF. The DNA for the CDR3 is TGTGCCATCAGTGATTACGGGACTAGCCGGGGCACAGATACGCAGTATTTT.

This chain joins TRBV3-1 (or the pseudogene TRBV3-2) and TRBJ2-2; weak D call: TRBD2 (6 bases). Deletions cut 0 bases from V and 2 bases from J, with 16 bases between. Germline-derived CDR1 and CDR2 are LGHDT and YNNKEL (reference sequence). The CDR3 loop spans 18 amino acids. This CDR3 is CASSQDGFAGKNTGELFF. The CDR3 region has the DNA TGTGCCAGCAGCCAAGATGGGTTTGCGGGGAAAAACACCGGGGAGCTGTTTTTT.

This chain uses TRBV7-2 with TRBJ2-5; a possible D gene is TRBD2 (6 bases). This CDR3 has 14 residues. The germline gives CDR1 SGHTA, CDR2 FQGNSA. Trimming took 4 bases from V and 5 from J, leaving 14 bases between them. This CDR3 is CASSSMGGAETQYF. Here the CDR3 DNA reads TGTGCCAGCAGCTCGATGGGGGGAGCGGAGACCCAGTACTTC.

The V and J genes are TRBV18 and TRBJ1-3; perhaps TRBD1 as D (5 bases). V was cut by 3 bases and J by 4 bases, with 10 bases left in between. This CDR3 spans 14 amino acids. The V gene's germline CDR1 is KGHSH and CDR2 LQKENI. The CDR3 DNA reads as TGTGCCAGCTCACCTTTAGACAGCGGAAACACCATATATTTT. As protein: CASSPLDSGNTIYF.

The chain links TRBV6-5 to TRBJ1-5; perhaps TRBD1 as D (5 bases). There are 14 residues in the CDR3. Germline V CDR1 and CDR2: MNHEY, SVGAGI. V lost 5 bases and J 5 bases, leaving 13 bases between the germline ends. The CDR3 DNA sequence: TGTGCCAGCAGTCTAAGACAGAGTTATCAGCCCCAGCATTTT. Its translation is CASSLRQSYQPQHF.

The chain carries TRBV5-1 and TRBJ2-3, with TRBD1 matching over 7 bases. This CDR3 spans 15 amino acids. J lost 2 bases, V lost 1 base, and 4 bases had no gene match. The germline V gene has CDR1 SGHRS and CDR2 YFSETQ. CDR3 amino acids: CASSLPGGITDTQYF. The CDR3, as DNA: TGCGCCAGCAGCTTGCCAGGGGGAATCACAGATACGCAGTATTTT.

The chain joins TRBV30 to TRBJ1-6, with D perhaps matching TRBD1 (6 bases). Germline values: CDR1 GTSNPN, CDR2 SVGIG (reference sequence). V gave up 4 bases and J gave up 10 bases, with 17 bases separating them. This CDR3 is built from 14 residues. CDR3 region: CAWMGAGSQSPLHF. As DNA, the CDR3 is TGTGCCTGGATGGGGGCAGGGTCACAATCACCCCTCCACTTT.

This clone was seen only a few times. This chain connects TRBV24-1 to TRBJ1-5; D call uncertain. The germline V gene has CDR1 KGHDR and CDR2 SFDVKD. The CDR3 is 13 residues long. The V and J ends lost 5 bases and 1 base respectively, with 5 bases between them. The CDR3 reads CATSAESNQPQHF. The CDR3 DNA reads TGTGCCACCAGTGCCGAGAGCAATCAGCCCCAGCATTTT.

This clone occurred a few times. V usage is TRBV28 and J usage is TRBJ1-3; perhaps TRBD1 as D (5 bases). The V end was cut by 2 bases, the J end by 4 bases, with 9 bases between. The germline V gene encodes CDR1 MDHEN and CDR2 SYDVKM. The CDR3 runs to 14 residues. The CDR3 coding sequence is TGTGCCAGCAGTTTAGGGGCAGGGGGAAACACCATATATTTT. It yields the protein CASSLGAGGNTIYF.

Points on this clone: This sample also contains other DNA sequences that code for the same CDR3. The chain couples TRBV12-5 to TRBJ1-1; D gene unclear. Germline CDR1 reads LGHNT; CDR2 reads FRNRAP. V was shortened by 0 bases and J by 1 base, with 6 bases between the two germline ends. There are 14 residues in the CDR3. The CDR3 DNA reads TGTGCTAGTGGTTTGGTGCCAGGGAACACTGAAGCTTTCTTT. Translated, it gives CASGLVPGNTEAFF. The variable domain in full, with the rest retrieved from reference TRBV12-5 and TRBJ1-1, is DARVTQTPRHKVTEMGQEVTMRCQPILGHNTVFWYRQTMMQGLELLAYFRNRAPLDDSGMPKDRFSAEMPDATLATLKIQPSEPRDSAVYFCASGLVPGNTEAFFGQGTRLTVV.